Listed below are T cell receptor beta chains from one sample, sequenced in a study of PD-1 blockade in classical Hodgkin lymphoma. TCRdb's table, derived via immunoSEQ multiplex PCR, lists solely in-frame clones and lacks some. The sample carries 90,000 to 100,000 clones, just under 95% recorded once. Sequences were derived from peripheral blood mononuclear cells (PBMCs), sampled at baseline. These receptors were taken from a human donor with classical Hodgkin lymphoma. CDR3s include the opening cysteine and the closing phenylalanine or tryptophan. The D gene is left open where the match is weak. The size of a clone is reported for some rows only, either as once, few or many, or as a class for expanded clones.

V gene: TRBV6-5
D gene: -
J gene: TRBJ2-5
clone size: -
CDR3 protein: CASRQGPGETQYF
CDR3 DNA: TGTGCCAGCAGGCAGGGGCCAGGCGAGACCCAGTACTTC

V gene: TRBV25-1
D gene: TRBD1
J gene: TRBJ2-1
clone size: -
CDR3 protein: CASSAAPGQGDSNEQFF
CDR3 DNA: TGTGCCAGCAGTGCCGCTCCGGGACAGGGGGACTCAAATGAGCAGTTCTTC

V gene: TRBV5-1
D gene: -
J gene: TRBJ2-1
clone size: -
CDR3 protein: CASSHRDKAYNEQFF
CDR3 DNA: TGCGCCAGCAGCCACCGGGACAAGGCCTACAATGAGCAGTTCTTC

V gene: TRBV7-9
D gene: -
J gene: TRBJ2-7
clone size: -
CDR3 protein: CASSPGYEQYF
CDR3 DNA: TGTGCCAGCAGCCCGGGGTACGAGCAGTACTTC

V gene: TRBV6-1
D gene: -
J gene: TRBJ1-4
clone size: -
CDR3 protein: CASSEGRNEKLFF
CDR3 DNA: TGTGCCAGCAGTGAAGGACGGAATGAAAAACTGTTTTTT

V gene: TRBV7-2
D gene: TRBD1
J gene: TRBJ1-2
clone size: -
CDR3 protein: CASSFPKQGADYGYTF
CDR3 DNA: TGTGCCAGCAGCTTCCCTAAACAGGGGGCGGACTATGGCTACACCTTC

V gene: TRBV21-1
D gene: -
J gene: TRBJ1-4
clone size: once
CDR3 protein: CATFGATNEKLFF
CDR3 DNA: TGTGCCACGTTCGGGGCAACTAATGAAAAACTGTTTTTT

V gene: TRBV11-1
D gene: -
J gene: TRBJ1-2
clone size: -
CDR3 protein: CASSPGLGYGYTF
CDR3 DNA: TGTGCCAGCAGCCCGGGTCTCGGATATGGCTACACCTTC

V gene: TRBV6-5
D gene: -
J gene: TRBJ1-1
clone size: once
CDR3 protein: CASSYSKWLASIEAFF
CDR3 DNA: TGTGCCAGCAGTTACTCGAAATGGTTGGCGTCCATTGAAGCTTTCTTT

V gene: TRBV28
D gene: -
J gene: TRBJ2-5
clone size: -
CDR3 protein: CATAGVTSSETQYF
CDR3 DNA: TGTGCCACCGCAGGGGTAACCTCCAGTGAAACCCAGTACTTC

V gene: TRBV28
D gene: TRBD1
J gene: TRBJ2-7
clone size: -
CDR3 protein: CASSSSGTGFYEQYF
CDR3 DNA: TGTGCCAGCAGTTCCTCAGGGACAGGGTTTTACGAGCAGTACTTC

V gene: TRBV16
D gene: -
J gene: TRBJ2-7
clone size: -
CDR3 protein: CASSQSSGTGTPDF
CDR3 DNA: TGTGCCAGCAGCCAATCGTCCGGTACCGGGACGCCGGACTTC

V gene: TRBV5-5
D gene: -
J gene: TRBJ2-7
clone size: -
CDR3 protein: CASSVSRGHYEQYF
CDR3 DNA: TGTGCCAGCAGCGTCAGCCGAGGCCACTACGAGCAGTACTTC

V gene: TRBV13
D gene: -
J gene: TRBJ1-1
clone size: -
CDR3 protein: CASSLMTGNTEAFF
CDR3 DNA: TGTGCCAGCAGCTTAATGACAGGGAACACTGAAGCTTTCTTT

V gene: TRBV11-2
D gene: -
J gene: TRBJ2-7
clone size: -
CDR3 protein: CASSLSGSVNEQYF
CDR3 DNA: TGTGCCAGCAGCTTGAGTGGGAGTGTCAACGAGCAGTACTTC

V gene: TRBV19
D gene: -
J gene: TRBJ1-1
clone size: -
CDR3 protein: CASSIGLTLTPNTEAFF
CDR3 DNA: TGTGCCAGTAGTATCGGTCTAACATTGACCCCGAACACTGAAGCTTTCTTT

V gene: TRBV27
D gene: -
J gene: TRBJ2-1
clone size: -
CDR3 protein: CASSRPGDYEQFF
CDR3 DNA: TGTGCCAGCAGTCGCCCGGGGGATTATGAGCAGTTCTTC

V gene: TRBV7-9
D gene: TRBD1
J gene: TRBJ1-1
clone size: -
CDR3 protein: CASRPGQGSEAFF
CDR3 DNA: TGTGCCAGCAGGCCGGGACAGGGTTCTGAAGCTTTCTTT

V gene: TRBV5-1
D gene: -
J gene: TRBJ1-1
clone size: once
CDR3 protein: CASSLLSTGPQNTEAFF
CDR3 DNA: TGCGCCAGCAGCTTGCTTTCTACAGGGCCGCAGAACACTGAAGCTTTCTTT

V gene: TRBV5-1
D gene: -
J gene: TRBJ1-1
clone size: -
CDR3 protein: CASSLEGVYDTEAFF
CDR3 DNA: TGCGCCAGCAGCTTGGAGGGGGTGTATGACACTGAAGCTTTCTTT

V gene: TRBV27
D gene: TRBD1
J gene: TRBJ2-7
clone size: -
CDR3 protein: CASSSTPDRHEQYF
CDR3 DNA: TGTGCCAGCAGCTCCACGCCGGACAGGCACGAGCAGTACTTC

V gene: TRBV19
D gene: -
J gene: TRBJ2-7
clone size: few
CDR3 protein: CASSPGIYYEQYF
CDR3 DNA: TGTGCCAGTAGCCCCGGGATCTACTACGAGCAGTACTTC

V gene: TRBV6-1
D gene: TRBD2
J gene: TRBJ2-7
clone size: -
CDR3 protein: CASWPQRDAYEQYF
CDR3 DNA: TGTGCCAGCTGGCCGCAGCGGGATGCCTACGAGCAGTACTTC

V gene: TRBV9
D gene: TRBD2
J gene: TRBJ2-1
clone size: -
CDR3 protein: CASSPVGPSGAEQFF
CDR3 DNA: TGTGCCAGCAGCCCCGTAGGGCCTAGCGGAGCTGAGCAGTTCTTC

V gene: TRBV7-2
D gene: -
J gene: TRBJ2-7
clone size: -
CDR3 protein: CASSLEVGGTGSYEQYF
CDR3 DNA: TGTGCCAGCAGCTTAGAAGTGGGGGGGACAGGCTCCTACGAGCAGTACTTC

V gene: TRBV29-1
D gene: TRBD1
J gene: TRBJ2-3
clone size: -
CDR3 protein: CSVSRARDRGTDTQYF
CDR3 DNA: TGCAGCGTTTCCCGCGCCCGGGACAGGGGGACAGATACGCAGTATTTT

V gene: TRBV2
D gene: TRBD2
J gene: TRBJ2-3
clone size: -
CDR3 protein: CASSDQSMTSGTDTQYF
CDR3 DNA: TGTGCCAGCAGTGACCAGTCTATGACTAGCGGCACAGATACGCAGTATTTT

V gene: TRBV27
D gene: -
J gene: TRBJ1-1
clone size: -
CDR3 protein: CASSLSLRALMNTEAFF
CDR3 DNA: TGTGCCAGCAGTTTATCGTTGAGGGCGCTCATGAACACTGAAGCTTTCTTT

V gene: TRBV6-1
D gene: -
J gene: TRBJ1-2
clone size: once
CDR3 protein: CASSGWRAGRRDYGYTF
CDR3 DNA: TGTGCCAGCAGTGGTTGGAGAGCAGGCCGGCGTGACTATGGCTACACCTTC

V gene: TRBV5-4
D gene: -
J gene: TRBJ2-7
clone size: -
CDR3 protein: CASSPGTEYEQYF
CDR3 DNA: TGTGCCAGCAGCCCCGGGACGGAATACGAGCAGTACTTC

V gene: TRBV5-4
D gene: -
J gene: TRBJ2-7
clone size: -
CDR3 protein: CASSLSIRSYEQYF
CDR3 DNA: TGTGCCAGCAGCTTGAGTATTCGCAGCTACGAGCAGTACTTC

V gene: TRBV7-7
D gene: -
J gene: TRBJ2-5
clone size: -
CDR3 protein: CASSLALRSGSIQETQYF
CDR3 DNA: TGTGCTAGCAGCTTAGCGTTGAGGTCAGGCAGTATCCAAGAGACCCAGTACTTC

V gene: TRBV10-2
D gene: -
J gene: TRBJ2-1
clone size: -
CDR3 protein: CASSGGRTGEQFF
CDR3 DNA: TGCGCCAGCAGTGGAGGCCGGACCGGGGAGCAGTTCTTC

V gene: TRBV30
D gene: -
J gene: TRBJ1-2
clone size: -
CDR3 protein: CAWSVKSGVVYGYTF
CDR3 DNA: TGTGCCTGGAGTGTCAAATCGGGGGTTGTCTATGGCTACACCTTC

V gene: TRBV13
D gene: -
J gene: TRBJ2-1
clone size: -
CDR3 protein: CASSREGARDNEQFF
CDR3 DNA: TGTGCCAGCAGTCGGGAGGGGGCGCGGGACAATGAGCAGTTCTTC